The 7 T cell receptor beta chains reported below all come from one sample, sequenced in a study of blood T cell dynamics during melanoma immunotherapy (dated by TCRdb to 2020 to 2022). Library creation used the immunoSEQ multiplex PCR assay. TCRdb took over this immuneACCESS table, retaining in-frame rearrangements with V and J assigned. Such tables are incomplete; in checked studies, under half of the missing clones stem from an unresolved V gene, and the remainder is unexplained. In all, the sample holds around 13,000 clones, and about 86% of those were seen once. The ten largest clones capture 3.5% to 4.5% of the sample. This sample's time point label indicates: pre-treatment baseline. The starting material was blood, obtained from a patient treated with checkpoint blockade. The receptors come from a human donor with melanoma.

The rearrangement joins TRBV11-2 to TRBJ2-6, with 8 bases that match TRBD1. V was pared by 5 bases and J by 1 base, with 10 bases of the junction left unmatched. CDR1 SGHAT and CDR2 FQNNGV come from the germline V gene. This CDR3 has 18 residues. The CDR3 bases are TGTGCCAGCAGCCCCGGACAGGGACTCAGGTCTGGGGCCAACGTCCTGACTTTC. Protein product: CASSPGQGLRSGANVLTF.

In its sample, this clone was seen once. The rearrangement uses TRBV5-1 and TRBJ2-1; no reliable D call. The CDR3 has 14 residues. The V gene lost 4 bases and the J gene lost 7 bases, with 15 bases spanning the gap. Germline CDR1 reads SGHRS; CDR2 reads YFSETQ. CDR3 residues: CASSSLSVENEQFF. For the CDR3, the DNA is TGCGCCAGCAGCAGCTTAAGTGTTGAGAATGAGCAGTTCTTC.

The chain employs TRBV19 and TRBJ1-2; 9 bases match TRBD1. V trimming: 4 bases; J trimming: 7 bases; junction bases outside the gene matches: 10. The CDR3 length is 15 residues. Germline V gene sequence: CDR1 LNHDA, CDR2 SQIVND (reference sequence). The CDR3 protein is CASSSMGTGSAGYTF. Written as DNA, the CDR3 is TGTGCCAGTAGTAGTATGGGGACAGGGTCGGCTGGCTACACCTTC.

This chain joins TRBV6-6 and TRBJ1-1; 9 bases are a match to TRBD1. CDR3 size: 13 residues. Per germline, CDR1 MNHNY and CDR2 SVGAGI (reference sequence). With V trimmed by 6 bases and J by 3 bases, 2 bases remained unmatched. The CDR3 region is CASSRDRDTEAFF. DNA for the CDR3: TGTGCCAGCAGCCGGGACAGGGACACTGAAGCTTTCTTT.

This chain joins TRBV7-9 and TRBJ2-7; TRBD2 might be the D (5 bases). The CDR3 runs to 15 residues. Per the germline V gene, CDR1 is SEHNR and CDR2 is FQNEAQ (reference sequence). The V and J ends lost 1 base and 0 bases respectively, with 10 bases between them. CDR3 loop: CASSLVGDYSYEQYF. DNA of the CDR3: TGTGCCAGCAGCTTAGTCGGGGATTACTCCTACGAGCAGTACTTC. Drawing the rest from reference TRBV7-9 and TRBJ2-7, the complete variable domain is DTGVSQNPRHKITKRGQNVTFRCDPISEHNRLYWYRQTLGQGPEFLTYFQNEAQLEKSRLLSDRFSAERPKGSFSTLEIQRTEQGDSAMYLCASSLVGDYSYEQYFGPGTRLTVT.

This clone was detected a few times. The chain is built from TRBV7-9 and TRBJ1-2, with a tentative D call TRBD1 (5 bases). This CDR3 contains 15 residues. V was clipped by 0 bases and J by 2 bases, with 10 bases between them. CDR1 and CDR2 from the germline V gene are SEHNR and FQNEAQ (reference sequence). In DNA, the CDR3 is TGTGCCAGCAGCTTAGCGCAGGGTAGAAACTATGGCTACACCTTC. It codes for CASSLAQGRNYGYTF.

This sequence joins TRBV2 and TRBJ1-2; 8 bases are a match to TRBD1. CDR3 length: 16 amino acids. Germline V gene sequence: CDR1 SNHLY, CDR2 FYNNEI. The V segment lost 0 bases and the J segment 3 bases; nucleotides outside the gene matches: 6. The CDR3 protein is CASSEALPQGDYGYTF. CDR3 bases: TGTGCCAGCAGTGAAGCGCTTCCACAGGGGGACTATGGCTACACCTTC. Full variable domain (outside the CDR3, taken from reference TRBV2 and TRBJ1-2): EPEVTQTPSHQVTQMGQEVILRCVPISNHLYFYWYRQILGQKVEFLVSFYNNEISEKSEIFDDQFSVERPDGSNFTLKIRSTKLEDSAMYFCASSEALPQGDYGYTFGSGTRLTVV.